The clone carrying this T cell receptor beta chain appeared a few times. What it binds is unknown. TCR cDNA, made by 5'RACE template switching, carried an added universal primer site and UMIs. TCRdb reprocessed the 5' RACE reads with MiXCR, giving one entry per CDR3 protein. The data hold approximately 610,000 distinct CDR3 sequences, with around 17% observed a single time. The entry originates in a study of T cells after yellow fever vaccination. Study background: The authors prepared low-cell-number fractions using SMART-Seq v4 Ultra Low Input. General observations from the study: Boosting was followed by the reappearance of most primary-vaccination clones (approximately 95% CD4, around 90% CD8). In FACS-sorted repertoires, abundant clonotypes from the bulk population could appear as contaminants.

After removal of 6 bases from V and 5 bases from J, the junction contained 5 bases not matched to a gene. The CDR3 runs to 14 residues. The germline V gene encodes CDR1 DFQATT and CDR2 SNEGSKA (reference sequence). The chain carries TRBV20-1 and TRBJ2-1, with TRBD2 matching over 12 bases. This receptor was taken from a young man who received the YFV17D yellow fever vaccine. The specimen comprised PBMCs, sampled 5 to 6 days after the first yellow fever vaccination. The CDR3 DNA reads TGCAGTGCAGTACTAGCGGGGGGCCACAATGAGCAGTTCTTC. This codes for CSAVLAGGHNEQFF.